This note documents a single T cell receptor (beta chain) sequence. This record belongs to a study of T cells in tuberculosis. The table came from immunoSEQ multiplex PCR; TCRdb's copy has only in-frame clones and leaves some out. The data show roughly 44,000 clones, around 96% seen once. The sample was PBMCs. The TCR sequence derives from a donor aged 10-30 years with latent tuberculosis or without tuberculosis infection.

Here the CDR3 DNA reads TGTGCCAGCAGCTCGGAAGCCGGGAGGAACACCGGGGAGCTGTTTTTT. Protein sequence: CASSSEAGRNTGELFF. V is TRBV5-6 and J is TRBJ2-2, with a weak D call TRBD2 (6 bases). V dropped 3 bases and J dropped 1 base, with 13 bases sitting between them. The germline CDR1 and CDR2 sequences are SGHDT and YYEEEE. The CDR3 totals 16 residues. The full variable domain, completed using reference TRBV5-6 and TRBJ2-2, is DAGVTQSPTHLIKTRGQQVTLRCSPKSGHDTVSWYQQALGQGPQFIFQYYEEEERQRGNFPDRFSGHQFPNYSSELNVNALLLGDSALYLCASSSEAGRNTGELFFGEGSRLTVL.